One and the same sample provided the 11 T cell receptor beta chains below, sequenced in a study of T-cell reconstitution after alpha-beta-depleted transplantation in children. TCRbeta library construction was performed incorporating unique molecular identifiers. From the PCR reads, TCRdb called clonotypes with MiXCR, one entry per CDR3 protein. This sample has about 540,000 distinct CDR3 sequences, with around 19% found just once. The starting material was PBMCs from the stem cell graft donor, obtained from the stem cell graft. These receptors came from a human donor who donated a stem cell graft to a child with acute lymphoblastic leukemia.

This clonotype was observed a few times. The chain employs TRBV6-5 and TRBJ2-2, with TRBD1 matching 8 bases. Germline CDR1 reads MNHEY; CDR2 reads SVGAGI. The ends lost 2 bases at V and 1 base at J; junction bases unmatched: 6. This CDR3 contains 17 residues. In DNA, the CDR3 is TGTGCCAGCAGTTACCCCCGGGACAGGATGAACACCGGGGAGCTGTTTTTT. Its protein product is CASSYPRDRMNTGELFF.

The chain combines TRBV20-1 with TRBJ2-7; the D call may be TRBD1 or TRBD2 (6 bases each). CDR1 is DFQATT and CDR2 is SNEGSKA in the germline V gene (reference sequence). The CDR3 runs to 16 residues. The V end was cut by 4 bases, the J end by 2 bases, with 21 bases between. CDR3 sequence reads: CSAKRGRPGETYEQYF. The CDR3 region has the DNA TGCAGTGCTAAGAGGGGGAGGCCAGGTGAGACCTACGAGCAGTACTTC.

This clonotype was found a few times. The rearrangement uses TRBV27 and TRBJ2-7; 7 bases align to TRBD1. CDR1 and CDR2 (germline): MNHEY, SMNVEV (reference sequence). The CDR3 runs to 15 residues. V shed 6 bases and J 6 bases; nucleotides not matched to a gene: 14. The CDR3: CASRQLTGDEGEQYF. The CDR3 DNA reads as TGTGCCAGCAGACAACTTACAGGGGACGAAGGCGAGCAGTACTTC.

The rearrangement links TRBV20-1 to TRBJ1-1; D unresolved. V was clipped by 0 bases and J by 0 bases, with 14 bases between them. The germline V gene encodes CDR1 DFQATT and CDR2 SNEGSKA (reference sequence). CDR3 length: 16 residues. CDR3 protein: CSARDMQLDMNTEAFF. DNA of the CDR3: TGCAGTGCTAGAGATATGCAGCTCGATATGAACACTGAAGCTTTCTTT.

In its sample, this clonotype was seen a few times. The J gene is TRBJ2-5, the V gene TRBV9, with 7 bases matching TRBD2. The V and J ends lost 0 bases and 5 bases, in that order; junction bases with no gene match: 10. CDR3 length: 16 amino acids. Germline-derived CDR1 and CDR2 are SGDLS and YYNGEE. This CDR3 is CASSVGGAGVRETQYF. The CDR3 DNA follows: TGTGCCAGCAGCGTAGGCGGCGCGGGAGTACGTGAGACCCAGTACTTC. The entire variable domain, with the rest obtained from reference TRBV9 and TRBJ2-5, is as follows: DSGVTQTPKHLITATGQRVTLRCSPRSGDLSVYWYQQSLDQGLQFLIQYYNGEERAKGNILERFSAQQFPDLHSELNLSSLELGDSALYFCASSVGGAGVRETQYFGPGTRLLVL.

This clonotype was seen only a few times. The chain combines TRBV5-1 with TRBJ1-1; 9 nucleotides line up with TRBD1. Trimming cost V 0 bases and J 3 bases; bases outside gene matches: 3. The V gene's germline CDR1 is SGHRS and CDR2 YFSETQ. CDR3 size: 15 residues. CDR3 nucleotide sequence: TGCGCCAGCAGCTTGGACAGGGGGCTCCACACTGAAGCTTTCTTT. It codes for CASSLDRGLHTEAFF.

In this sample, this clonotype turned up once. The chain combines TRBV5-1 with TRBJ1-1; TRBD1 matches 8 bases. The germline V gene has CDR1 SGHRS and CDR2 YFSETQ. The CDR3 consists of 16 residues. V lost 7 bases, J lost 0 bases, and 11 bases stayed unmatched. CDR3 in DNA: TGCGCCAGCCGCCCAGACAGGGGAAGGATGAACACTGAAGCTTTCTTT. It encodes CASRPDRGRMNTEAFF. Complete variable domain (other parts from reference TRBV5-1 and TRBJ1-1): KAGVTQTPRYLIKTRGQQVTLSCSPISGHRSVSWYQQTPGQGLQFLFEYFSETQRNKGNFPGRFSGRQFSNSRSEMNVSTLELGDSALYLCASRPDRGRMNTEAFFGQGTRLTVV.

The chain links TRBV14 to TRBJ2-1; 11 bases fit TRBD2. This CDR3 region has 14 residues. V lost 5 bases to trimming and J lost 6 bases; unmatched junction nucleotides: 3. Per the germline V gene, CDR1 is SGHDN and CDR2 is FVKESK. The CDR3 loop reads CASSLAGGTNEQFF. DNA for the CDR3: TGTGCCAGCAGCTTAGCGGGAGGGACCAATGAGCAGTTCTTC.

This clonotype was seen a few times. Here the CDR3 reads CASSPSTLKNGYTF. Here the CDR3 DNA reads TGTGCCAGCAGTCCGAGCACCCTCAAGAATGGCTACACCTTC. This chain connects TRBV12-3 or TRBV12-4 to TRBJ1-2; D not certain. This CDR3 spans 14 amino acids. V lost 5 bases, J lost 6 bases, and 16 bases lay in between.

This clonotype has a handful of counts. The chain is built from TRBV4-1 and TRBJ2-7; 7 bases match TRBD1. The CDR3 runs to 16 residues. Germline CDR1 MGHRA, CDR2 YSYEKL. With V trimmed by 4 bases and J by 5 bases, 14 bases remained unmatched. CDR3 loop: CASSPRQVTGAHEQYF. CDR3 coding DNA: TGCGCCAGCAGCCCCCGCCAGGTCACAGGGGCCCACGAGCAGTACTTC.

The rearrangement joins TRBV21-1 to TRBJ2-7; whether TRBD2, the table's D call, matches the DNA was not checked. TRBV21-1 is assigned pseudogene status. CDR3 length: 16 residues. Written as DNA, the CDR3 is TGTGCCAGCAGCAACTTACGGCGGGAAAGTCCCTACGAGCAGTACTTC. This sequence encodes CASSNLRRESPYEQYF.